Listed here is a single T cell receptor (beta chain). Its antigen is as yet unknown. These data are taken from a study of T cell responses to AZD1222 COVID-19 vaccine. Notes on the study in general: Seropositive at baseline were only six AZD1222 recipients. Donors were largely white British and mainly female; clonal diversity was possibly underestimated. At 160-218 and 743-854, vaccine-associated CD4 TCRs were dominant, and they spanned spike.

CDR1 is SGHDT and CDR2 is YYEEEE in the germline V gene. This CDR3 is built from 14 residues. Trimming took 5 bases from V and 4 from J; bases not matched to a gene: 7. The method was immunoSEQ multiplex PCR; TCRdb's version includes in-frame clones alone and lacks a portion of them. This sample has around 100,000 clones, with roughly 86% found just once. The chain employs TRBV5-6 and TRBJ1-2, with 8 bases that match TRBD1. The source is an adult in good health. Source: peripheral blood, taken on day 0 of MenACWY control vaccination. CDR3 region: CASRLTGVGYGYTF. The DNA of the CDR3 is TGTGCCAGCAGATTGACAGGGGTTGGCTATGGCTACACCTTC.